This record looks at one TCR beta chain sequence and its context. CDR3 length: 14 amino acids. Germline-derived CDR1 and CDR2 are MNHEY and SVGAGI. V was pared by 10 bases and J by 2 bases, with 9 bases of the junction left unmatched. The data derive from a study of blood T cell repertoires in COVID-19. Overall study context: Samples taken during acute and convalescent COVID-19 were collected in the United States, Italy and Spain. The analysed material was cDNA or gDNA that came from T cells, B-cell-depleted T cells, or PBMCs.

Original methodology: The authors estimated nucleated cell counts from reference gene primer amplification. Only in-frame clones appear in the TCRdb table, and some are missing; sequencing was by immunoSEQ multiplex PCR. V, J and clone size reflect that table, while D and trimming were determined from the DNA. The sample gives 84,000 or so clones, 85% to 95% of which show up once; under 7.5% is in the top ten. This receptor was obtained from a woman aged 60-75 years with active COVID-19. Sequencing was carried out using peripheral blood. The rearrangement uses TRBV6-5 and TRBJ2-3; 7 bases map to TRBD2. The CDR3 region is CATAIRGVTDTQYF. DNA of the CDR3: TGTGCCACCGCGATACGGGGGGTCACAGATACGCAGTATTTT.